What follows is one TCR beta chain and its context. In its sample, this clone was seen once. Its antigen is not yet known. No base quality values were provided; no much bigger clone lies one nucleotide off. Participants in the prospective study were enrolled through a virtual design, were aged about 18 to 90 years, and lived in 20 to 30 United States geographic areas. To assign participants to cohorts, the prospective study relied on clinical history that participants themselves reported in a screening survey and a study questionnaire. A participant counted as exposed if, within 2 weeks of entering the study, that participant had been in contact with someone who had a PCR-confirmed or clinician-diagnosed COVID-19 case. Mobile phlebotomists in the prospective study collected whole blood, serum and a nasopharyngeal or oropharyngeal swab from every participant. Over an approximately 2-month period, participants in the prospective study had the option of providing additional blood draws and questionnaires. Prospective study blood samples were shipped either frozen or at room temperature before DNA extraction.

The sample belongs to a study of blood T cell repertoires in COVID-19 (dated by TCRdb to the early 2020s). Study-level background: Samples from collaborators originated in the United States, Italy and Spain and spanned both the acute and convalescent phases of COVID-19. The prospective study material was composed of cDNA or gDNA derived from T cells, B-cell-depleted T cells, or PBMCs. The dataset comprised deeply sampled blood TCRbeta repertoires from subjects exposed to, actively infected with, or recovered from COVID-19. A freely available public database, intended as a resource for researchers studying the immune response to SARS-CoV-2, is where the repertoires were released. The samples were drawn from two sources: the first 160 participants of the ongoing ImmuneRACE study, and 950 to 1,500 subjects contributed by 6 global collaborators. Sample metadata almost always included a de-identified subject ID, COVID-19 status, age in years and sex. Where available, HLA class I and class II types were taken from metadata supplied by the sample provider and were not determined by assay-based typing. The paper as a whole reports these results and caveats: Clinical and demographic metadata were provided uncurated, with the amount varying by source and participant.

The CDR3, cysteine through phenylalanine, is 16 amino acids long. CDR3 DNA is the only sequence kept; it has 48 bases, read in frame from the first base. CDR1 and CDR2 were assigned from the germline V gene as SNHLY and FYNNEI. Between the V and J ends, shortened by 7 bases and 2 bases respectively, the junction contains 21 bases. TCRbeta CDR3 regions were amplified from genomic DNA using the immunoSEQ Assay, a bias-controlled multiplex PCR. Per the original workflow: Nucleated cell counts per sample were estimated from amplification of reference gene primers within the assay. Sequence reads were collapsed and filtered to measure the absolute abundance of every unique TCRbeta CDR3 rearrangement. For each sample, productive Simpson clonality was calculated as the square root of Simpson's diversity index over productive rearrangements. In TCRdb, the immuneACCESS table is reduced to in-frame sequences with V and J assigned. These tables do not hold every clone; where another copy was compared, an unresolved V gene accounts for under half, and the others remain unexplained. V, J and clone size reflect that table, while D and trimming were determined from the DNA. In all, the sample holds around 340,000 clones, and about 88% of those were seen once. The top ten clonotypes cover approximately 0.97% of the sample.

This TCR was sampled from a woman aged 25-40 years who had been exposed to COVID-19. The chain is assembled from TRBV2 and TRBJ2-7; D gene: possibly TRBD1, on 5 matching bases. The source material was PBMCs or T cells enriched from blood (not recorded which). The nucleotide sequence is TGTGCCAGCACCTCTCTAACAGGAGTTCCTGCCTACGAGCAGTACTTC. It encodes CASTSLTGVPAYEQYF. The full variable domain, with segments outside the CDR3 supplied by the reference TRBV2 and TRBJ2-7 proteins, appears as EPEVTQTPSHQVTQMGQEVILRCVPISNHLYFYWYRQILGQKVEFLVSFYNNEISEKSEIFDDQFSVERPDGSNFTLKIRSTKLEDSAMYFCASTSLTGVPAYEQYFGPGTRLTVT.